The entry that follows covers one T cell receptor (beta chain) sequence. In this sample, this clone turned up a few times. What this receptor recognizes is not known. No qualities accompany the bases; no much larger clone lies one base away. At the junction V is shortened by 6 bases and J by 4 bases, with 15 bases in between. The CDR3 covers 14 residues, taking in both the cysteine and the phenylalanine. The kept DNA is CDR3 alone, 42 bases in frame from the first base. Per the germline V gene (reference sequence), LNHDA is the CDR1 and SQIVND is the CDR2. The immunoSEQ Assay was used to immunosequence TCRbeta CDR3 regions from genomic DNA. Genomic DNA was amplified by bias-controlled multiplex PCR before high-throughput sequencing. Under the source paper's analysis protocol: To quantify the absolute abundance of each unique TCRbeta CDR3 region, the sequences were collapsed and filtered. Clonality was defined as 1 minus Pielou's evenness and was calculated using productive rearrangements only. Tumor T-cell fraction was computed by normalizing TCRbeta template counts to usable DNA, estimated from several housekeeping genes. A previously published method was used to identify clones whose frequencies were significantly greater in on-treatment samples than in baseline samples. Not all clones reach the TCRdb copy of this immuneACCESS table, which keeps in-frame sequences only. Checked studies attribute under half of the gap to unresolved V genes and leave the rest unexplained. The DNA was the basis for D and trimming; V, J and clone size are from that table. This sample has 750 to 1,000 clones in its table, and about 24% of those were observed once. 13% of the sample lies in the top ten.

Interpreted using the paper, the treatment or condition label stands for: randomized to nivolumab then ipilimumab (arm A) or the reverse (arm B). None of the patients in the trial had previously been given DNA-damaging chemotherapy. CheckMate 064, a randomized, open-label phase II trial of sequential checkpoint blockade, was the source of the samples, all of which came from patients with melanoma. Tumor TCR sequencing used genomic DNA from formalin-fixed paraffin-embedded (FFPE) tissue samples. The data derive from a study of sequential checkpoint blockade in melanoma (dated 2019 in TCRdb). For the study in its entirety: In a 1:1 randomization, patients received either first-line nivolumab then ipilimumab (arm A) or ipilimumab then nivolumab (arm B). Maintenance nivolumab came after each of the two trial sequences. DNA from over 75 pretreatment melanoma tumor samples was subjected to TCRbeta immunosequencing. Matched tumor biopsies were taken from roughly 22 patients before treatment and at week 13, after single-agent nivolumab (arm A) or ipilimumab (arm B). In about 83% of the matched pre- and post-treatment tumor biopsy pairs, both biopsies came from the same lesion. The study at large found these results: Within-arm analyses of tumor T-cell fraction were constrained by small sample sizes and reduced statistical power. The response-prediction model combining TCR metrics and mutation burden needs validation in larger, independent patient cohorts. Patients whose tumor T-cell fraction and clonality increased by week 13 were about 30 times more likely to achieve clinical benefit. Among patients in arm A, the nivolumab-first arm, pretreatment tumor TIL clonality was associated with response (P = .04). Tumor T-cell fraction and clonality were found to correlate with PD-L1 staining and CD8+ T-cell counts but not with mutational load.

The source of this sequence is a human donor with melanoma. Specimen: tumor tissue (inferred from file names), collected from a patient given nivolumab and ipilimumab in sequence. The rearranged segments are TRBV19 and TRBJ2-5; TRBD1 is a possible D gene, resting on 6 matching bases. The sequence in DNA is TGTGCCAGTAGCCCGACAGGTTTGGGAGAGACCCAGTACTTC. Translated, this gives CASSPTGLGETQYF.